The 20 T cell receptor beta chains reported below all come from one sample, sequenced in a study of OX40 agonist ivuxolimab in advanced cancers. The protocol was immunoSEQ multiplex PCR, while the TCRdb copy is restricted to in-frame clones and leaves out a portion. Among around 30,000 clones listed, 65% to 90% were seen once. The input for sequencing was CD4+ or CD8+ T cells sorted from blood, taken in a trial of the OX40 agonist ivuxolimab. The receptors originated from an adult with an advanced solid tumor such as melanoma, head and neck, liver or kidney cancer.

The chain combines TRBV19 with TRBJ2-7; no clear D gene. The length of the CDR3 is 12 residues. The germline V gene has CDR1 LNHDA and CDR2 SQIVND (reference sequence). Trimming shortened V by 9 bases and J by 6 bases, and 15 bases separated the two germline ends. CDR3 residues: CARVGFLCEQYF. The DNA for the CDR3 is TGTGCCAGGGTTGGTTTCCTTTGCGAGCAGTACTTC.

This clone showed up just once. This sequence joins TRBV7-9 and TRBJ2-1; TRBD2 matches 13 bases. The germline gives CDR1 SEHNR, CDR2 FQNEAQ (reference sequence). This CDR3 region has 14 residues. The V gene end was trimmed by 3 bases and the J gene end by 11 bases; junction bases not matched to a gene: 4. The chain's CDR3 is CASSLGGTSGKQFF. The CDR3 DNA is TGTGCCAGCAGCTTGGGTGGGACTAGCGGGAAGCAGTTCTTC.

The chain uses TRBV18 and TRBJ1-2; weak D call: TRBD1 (6 bases). This CDR3 comprises 16 residues. Trimming stripped 0 bases from V and 1 base from J, with 12 bases between. The germline CDR1 and CDR2 sequences are KGHSH and LQKENI. The CDR3 sequence is CASSPPTGQLNYGYTF. The CDR3 bases are TGTGCCAGCTCACCACCAACGGGACAACTTAACTATGGCTACACCTTC. Drawing the rest from reference TRBV18 and TRBJ1-2, the complete variable domain is NAGVMQNPRHLVRRRGQEARLRCSPMKGHSHVYWYRQLPEEGLKFMVYLQKENIIDESGMPKERFSAEFPKEGPSILRIQQVVRGDSAAYFCASSPPTGQLNYGYTFGSGTRLTVV.

The chain couples TRBV11-2 to TRBJ2-1; a weak D match, TRBD1 (5 bases). V gave up 7 bases and J gave up 0 bases, with 13 bases separating them. Per the germline V gene, CDR1 is SGHAT and CDR2 is FQNNGV. The CDR3 is made up of 15 amino acids. The chain's CDR3 is CASTGAGRSYNEQFF. CDR3 bases: TGTGCCAGCACTGGGGCAGGGCGCTCCTACAATGAGCAGTTCTTC.

Comments on this clone: This same CDR3 is encoded by further DNA sequences in the sample. V and J are TRBV28 and TRBJ2-2; 8 bases agree with TRBD1. J gave up 6 bases and V 5 bases, and 5 bases lay outside the gene matches. This CDR3 region has 14 residues. The germline V gene has CDR1 MDHEN and CDR2 SYDVKM. CDR3 nucleotide sequence: TGTGCCAGCAGTCCAGACAGGGGACCCGGGGAGCTGTTTTTT. Protein: CASSPDRGPGELFF.

The CDR3 is CASSIARDSNTEAFF. The CDR3, as DNA: TGTGCCAGTAGTATAGCTCGGGACAGCAACACTGAAGCTTTCTTT. This sequence joins TRBV19 and TRBJ1-1; 7 bases are shared with TRBD1. The CDR3 covers 15 residues. Germline V gene data show CDR1 as LNHDA and CDR2 as SQIVND (reference sequence). J lost 2 bases, V lost 1 base, and 4 bases had no gene match.

The V and J genes are TRBV5-4 and TRBJ1-1, with no clear D. This CDR3 region has 14 residues. From germline, CDR1 is SGHNT and CDR2 YYREEE (reference sequence). Trimming pared 0 bases from V and 6 bases from J, leaving 12 bases between. The CDR3 here is CASSLVGGIPEAFF. CDR3 sequence (DNA): TGTGCCAGCAGCTTGGTGGGAGGTATCCCTGAAGCTTTCTTT. Using reference TRBV5-4 and TRBJ1-1 for the parts outside the CDR3, the full variable domain is ETGVTQSPTHLIKTRGQQVTLRCSSQSGHNTVSWYQQALGQGPQFIFQYYREEENGRGNFPPRFSGLQFPNYSSELNVNALELDDSALYLCASSLVGGIPEAFFGQGTRLTVV.

The chain employs TRBV7-8 and TRBJ2-4; 12 bases align to TRBD1. Losses at the gene ends were 4 bases for V and 1 base for J; bases not matched to a gene: 11. Per germline, CDR1 SGHVS and CDR2 FQNEAQ. The CDR3 has 19 residues. CDR3: CASSYYRDRGRTAKNIQYF. The CDR3 DNA reads TGTGCCAGCAGCTACTACCGGGACAGGGGGCGTACGGCCAAAAACATTCAGTACTTC.

The chain has TRBV21-1 and TRBJ2-6. TRBV21-1 counts as a pseudogene. The CDR3 consists of 15 residues. In DNA, the CDR3 is TGTGCCAGCAGCCCCCAGGTGCGGGGGGCCAACGTCCTGACTTTC. Translation: CASSPQVRGANVLTF.

The chain carries TRBV9 and TRBJ1-4; the D gene is possibly TRBD1 (5 bases). Germline V gene lookup returns CDR1 SGDLS and CDR2 YYNGEE. V shed 3 bases and J shed 7 bases, with 13 bases lying between them. This CDR3 is built from 14 residues. The CDR3 DNA sequence: TGTGCCAGCAGCGAGGGGTTGAGCCCTGAAAAACTGTTTTTT. Protein: CASSEGLSPEKLFF. The variable domain in full, completed from reference TRBV9 and TRBJ1-4, reads DSGVTQTPKHLITATGQRVTLRCSPRSGDLSVYWYQQSLDQGLQFLIQYYNGEERAKGNILERFSAQQFPDLHSELNLSSLELGDSALYFCASSEGLSPEKLFFGSGTQLSVL.

V is TRBV29-1 and J is TRBJ1-1, with a possible D match to TRBD1 (5 bases). The CDR3 extends over 13 amino acids. Germline CDR1 reads SQVTM; CDR2 reads ANQGSEA. The germline V and J ends were trimmed by 4 bases and 4 bases, with 13 bases remaining between them. DNA of the CDR3: TGCAGCGTTGTACGGGGGGAGGGCACTGAAGCTTTCTTT. This codes for CSVVRGEGTEAFF.

In DNA, the CDR3 is TGTGCCTGGAGCGACCGACCCGGAGGCACTAATGAAAAACTGTTTTTT. Translation gives CAWSDRPGGTNEKLFF. This chain uses TRBV30 with TRBJ1-4; unclear D gene. The CDR3 is made up of 16 amino acids. Trimming took 3 bases from V and 2 from J, leaving 16 bases between them. Germline loops: CDR1 GTSNPN, CDR2 SVGIG (reference sequence).

The CDR3 loop is CASGRQGGEKLFF. The CDR3 DNA is TGTGCCAGCGGCAGACAGGGGGGAGAAAAACTGTTTTTT. This chain connects TRBV27 to TRBJ1-4, with 9 bases aligning to TRBD1. Trimming cost V 8 bases and J 8 bases; bases outside gene matches: 6. This CDR3 has 13 residues. Germline values: CDR1 MNHEY, CDR2 SMNVEV (reference sequence).

The V call is TRBV11-3, the J call TRBJ2-4, with 9 bases aligning to TRBD1. Germline V CDR1 and CDR2: SGHNT, YENEEA. The ends lost 5 bases at V and 0 bases at J; junction bases unmatched: 8. This CDR3 has 17 amino acids. CDR3: CASSVRDRVSAKNIQYF. Written as DNA, the CDR3 is TGTGCCAGCAGCGTTCGGGACAGGGTCTCAGCCAAAAACATTCAGTACTTC.

This clone was seen only a few times. The V call is TRBV4-3, the J call TRBJ1-5; D is perhaps TRBD1 (5 bases). There are 14 residues in the CDR3. Trimming removed 1 base at V and 3 bases at J, with 7 bases between. Germline CDR1 is LGHNA and CDR2 is YSLEER. CDR3 amino acids: CASSQVGDNQPQHF. The CDR3 region has the DNA TGCGCCAGCAGCCAAGTAGGGGACAATCAGCCCCAGCATTTT.

The V and J genes are TRBV9 and TRBJ2-1; TRBD2 is a possible D gene (6 bases). V gave up 4 bases and J gave up 7 bases, with 21 bases separating them. CDR3 length equals 16 residues. Germline V lookup: CDR1 SGDLS, CDR2 YYNGEE. In DNA, the CDR3 is TGTGCCAGCAGCCATTCCGGGAGCCGGGTCGGGAATGAGCAGTTCTTC. This sequence encodes CASSHSGSRVGNEQFF.

This clone has more than one count but fewer than ten. The chain couples TRBV30 to TRBJ1-2; no definite D call. Looked up from germline, CDR1 is GTSNPN and CDR2 is SVGIG (reference sequence). The CDR3 contains 11 residues. The V end was cut by 0 bases, the J end by 9 bases, with 8 bases between. CDR3 in amino acids: CAWSVPWSYTF. The CDR3 bases are TGTGCCTGGAGTGTGCCCTGGAGCTACACCTTC.

CDR3 coding DNA: TGTGCCAGCAGTTACTCGAGCAGTCCGAACACTGAAGCTTTCTTT. Its translation: CASSYSSSPNTEAFF. The V and J genes are TRBV6-5 and TRBJ1-1; D call uncertain. Germline V gene data show CDR1 as MNHEY and CDR2 as SVGAGI. The CDR3 is 15 amino acids. Trimming took off 0 bases at V and 1 base at J, with 9 bases between the two ends.

The chain couples TRBV15 to TRBJ1-5; maybe TRBD1 (6 bases). V lost 0 bases, J lost 3 bases, and 9 bases lay in between. Germline CDR1 reads LNHNV; CDR2 reads YYDKDF (reference sequence). The CDR3 consists of 15 residues. The CDR3 DNA reads TGTGCCACCAGCAGAGAGCGGGACAACAATCAGCCCCAGCATTTT. This gives the protein CATSRERDNNQPQHF.

This clone showed up just a few times. V gene TRBV29-1 combines with J gene TRBJ1-1; D unresolved. CDR1 is SQVTM and CDR2 is ANQGSEA in the germline V gene. The CDR3 is 11 amino acids. Between the trimmed V and J ends, which lost 7 bases and 1 base, there was a span of 7 bases. The CDR3 spells CSAVRNTEAFF. The CDR3 nucleotides read TGCAGCGCAGTTCGGAACACTGAAGCTTTCTTT. The full variable domain, in which reference TRBV29-1 and TRBJ1-1 provide the parts outside the CDR3, is SAVISQKPSRDICQRGTSLTIQCQVDSQVTMMFWYRQQPGQSLTLIATANQGSEATYESGFVIDKFPISRPNLTFSTLTVSNMSPEDSSIYLCSAVRNTEAFFGQGTRLTVV.